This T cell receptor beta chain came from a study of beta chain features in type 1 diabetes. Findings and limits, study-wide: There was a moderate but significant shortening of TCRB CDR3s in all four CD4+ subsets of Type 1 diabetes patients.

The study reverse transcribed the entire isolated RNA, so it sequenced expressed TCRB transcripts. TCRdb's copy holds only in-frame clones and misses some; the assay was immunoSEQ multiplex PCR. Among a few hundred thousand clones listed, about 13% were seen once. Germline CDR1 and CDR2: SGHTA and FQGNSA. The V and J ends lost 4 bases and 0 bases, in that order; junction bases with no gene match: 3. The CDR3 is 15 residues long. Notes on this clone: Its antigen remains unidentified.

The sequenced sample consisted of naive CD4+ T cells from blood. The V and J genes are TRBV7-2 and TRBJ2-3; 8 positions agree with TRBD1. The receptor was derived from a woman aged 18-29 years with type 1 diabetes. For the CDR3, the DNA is TGTGCCAGCAGCTATCAGGGGGCTAGCACAGATACGCAGTATTTT. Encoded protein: CASSYQGASTDTQYF.